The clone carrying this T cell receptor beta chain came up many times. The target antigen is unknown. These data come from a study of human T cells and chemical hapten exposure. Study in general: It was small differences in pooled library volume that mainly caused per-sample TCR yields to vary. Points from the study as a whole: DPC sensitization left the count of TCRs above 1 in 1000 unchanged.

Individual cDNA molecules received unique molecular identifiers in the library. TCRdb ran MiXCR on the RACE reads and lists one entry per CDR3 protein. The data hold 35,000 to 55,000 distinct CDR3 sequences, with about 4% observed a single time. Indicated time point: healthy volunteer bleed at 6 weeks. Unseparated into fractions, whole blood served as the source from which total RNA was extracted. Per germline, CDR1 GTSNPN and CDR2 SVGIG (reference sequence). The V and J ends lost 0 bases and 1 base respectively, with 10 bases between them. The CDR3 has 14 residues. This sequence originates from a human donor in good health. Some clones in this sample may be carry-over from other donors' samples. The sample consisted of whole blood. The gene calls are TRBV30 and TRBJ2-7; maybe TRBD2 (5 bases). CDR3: CAWSVRRESYEQYF. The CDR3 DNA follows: TGTGCCTGGAGTGTACGACGGGAATCCTACGAGCAGTACTTC. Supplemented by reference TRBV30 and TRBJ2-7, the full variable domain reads SQTIHQWPATLVQPVGSPLSLECTVEGTSNPNLYWYRQAAGRGLQLLFYSVGIGQISSEVPQNLSASRPQDRQFILSSKKLLLSDSGFYLCAWSVRRESYEQYFGPGTRLTVT.